Listed here are 2 T cell receptor beta chains from one sample, sequenced in a study of identical twins. Each CDR3 protein is one row after TCRdb ran MiXCR on the 5' RACE reads. The sample has 500,000 or so distinct CDR3 sequences; under 25% are singletons. These data are also associated with another study on T cells expressing NK-cell markers.

Sequenced: CD4+ T cells sorted from blood. The origin of the receptors is a woman younger than 30 in good health.

The rearrangement links TRBV20-1 to TRBJ2-1; 9 nucleotides match TRBD2. Germline CDR1 is DFQATT and CDR2 is SNEGSKA (reference sequence). The CDR3 runs to 16 residues. The trim removed 3 bases at V and 3 bases at J, leaving 9 bases unmatched. The DNA for the CDR3 is TGCAGTGCTAGTCCCCCCGGGACTAGCTACTACAATGAGCAGTTCTTC. This encodes CSASPPGTSYYNEQFF.

The table lists this clonotype with a count of one. V gene TRBV9 combines with J gene TRBJ2-2, with D hard to call. V lost 1 base and J 5 bases, leaving 12 bases between the germline ends. This CDR3 has 15 residues. Germline-derived CDR1 and CDR2 are SGDLS and YYNGEE. The CDR3 coding sequence is TGTGCCAGCAGCGTATTAGGGATCGGGACCGGGGAGCTGTTTTTT. Translated: CASSVLGIGTGELFF.